This T cell receptor (beta chain) was observed in a study of blood T cell repertoires in COVID-19. Study as a whole: Collection of acute and convalescent COVID-19 samples took place in the United States, Italy and Spain.

In the original workflow: Estimates of nucleated cell counts were drawn from the amplification of reference gene primers. Sequencing used immunoSEQ multiplex PCR; TCRdb keeps in-frame clones, though not all of them. V, J and clone size derive from that table, while D and trimming were established from the DNA sequence. The data contain over 150,000 clones, 84% of them singletons. V lost 8 bases, J lost 1 base, and 1 base stayed unmatched. Germline CDR1 is PRHDT and CDR2 is FYEKMQ (reference sequence). The CDR3 is made up of 13 amino acids. The chain employs TRBV13 and TRBJ2-7; 11 bases match TRBD1. Sequencing was done on a sample of peripheral blood. The sequence derives from a human donor in a cohort sampled during active COVID-19. The CDR3 region is CASGTGGSYEQYF. CDR3 nucleotide sequence: TGTGCCAGCGGGACAGGGGGATCCTACGAGCAGTACTTC.